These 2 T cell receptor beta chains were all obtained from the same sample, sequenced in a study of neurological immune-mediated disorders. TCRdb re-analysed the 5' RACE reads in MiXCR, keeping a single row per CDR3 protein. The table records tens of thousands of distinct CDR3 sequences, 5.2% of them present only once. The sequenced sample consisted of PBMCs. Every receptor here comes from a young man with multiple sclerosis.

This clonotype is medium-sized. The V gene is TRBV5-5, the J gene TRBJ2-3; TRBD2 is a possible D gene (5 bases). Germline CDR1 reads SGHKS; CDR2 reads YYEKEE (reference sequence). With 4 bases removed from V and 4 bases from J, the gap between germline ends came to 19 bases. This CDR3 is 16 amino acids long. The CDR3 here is CASSGTRVRSADTQYF. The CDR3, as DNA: TGTGCCAGCAGCGGTACTAGAGTAAGGTCAGCAGATACGCAGTATTTT.

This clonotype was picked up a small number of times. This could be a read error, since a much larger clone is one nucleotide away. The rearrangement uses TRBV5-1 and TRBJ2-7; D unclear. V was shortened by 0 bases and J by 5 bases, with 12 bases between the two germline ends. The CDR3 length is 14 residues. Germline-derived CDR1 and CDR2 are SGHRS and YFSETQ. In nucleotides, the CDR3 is TGCGCCAGCAGCTTGGGCGGTAAGGGCCACGAGCAGTACTTC. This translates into CASSLGGKGHEQYF.